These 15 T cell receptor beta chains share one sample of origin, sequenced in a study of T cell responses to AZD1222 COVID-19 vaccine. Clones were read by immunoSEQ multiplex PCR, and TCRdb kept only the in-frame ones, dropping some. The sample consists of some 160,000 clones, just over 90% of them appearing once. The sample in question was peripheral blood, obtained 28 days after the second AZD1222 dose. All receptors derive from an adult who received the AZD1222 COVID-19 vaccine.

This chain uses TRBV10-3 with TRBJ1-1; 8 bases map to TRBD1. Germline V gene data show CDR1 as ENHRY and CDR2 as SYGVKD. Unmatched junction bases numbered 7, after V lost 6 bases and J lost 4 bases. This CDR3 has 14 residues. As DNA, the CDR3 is TGTGCCATCAGGCAGACAGGGGCGAGCACTGAAGCTTTCTTT. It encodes CAIRQTGASTEAFF.

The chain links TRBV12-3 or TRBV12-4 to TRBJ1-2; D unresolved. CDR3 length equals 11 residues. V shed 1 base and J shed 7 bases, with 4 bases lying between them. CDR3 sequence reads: CASSLGVGYTF. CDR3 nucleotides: TGTGCCAGCAGTTTAGGGGTTGGCTACACCTTC.

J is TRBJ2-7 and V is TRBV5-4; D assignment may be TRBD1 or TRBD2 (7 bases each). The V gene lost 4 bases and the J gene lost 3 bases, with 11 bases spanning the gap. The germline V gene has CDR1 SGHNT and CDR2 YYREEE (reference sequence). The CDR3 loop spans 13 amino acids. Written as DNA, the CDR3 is TGTGCCAGCAGCCAGGGGGGGAACTACGAGCAGTACTTC. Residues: CASSQGGNYEQYF. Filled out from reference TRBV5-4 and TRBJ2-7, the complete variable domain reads ETGVTQSPTHLIKTRGQQVTLRCSSQSGHNTVSWYQQALGQGPQFIFQYYREEENGRGNFPPRFSGLQFPNYSSELNVNALELDDSALYLCASSQGGNYEQYFGPGTRLTVT.

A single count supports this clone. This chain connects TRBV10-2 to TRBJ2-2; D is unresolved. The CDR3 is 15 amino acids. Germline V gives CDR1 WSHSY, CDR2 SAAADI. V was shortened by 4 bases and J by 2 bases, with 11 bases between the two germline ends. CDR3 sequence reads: CASSVAGQNTGELFF. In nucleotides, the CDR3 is TGCGCCAGCAGTGTGGCAGGCCAAAACACCGGGGAGCTGTTTTTT.

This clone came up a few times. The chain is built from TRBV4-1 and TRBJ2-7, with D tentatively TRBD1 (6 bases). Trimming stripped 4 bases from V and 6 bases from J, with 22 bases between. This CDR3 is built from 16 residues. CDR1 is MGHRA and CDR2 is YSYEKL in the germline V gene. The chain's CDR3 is CASSPGALLQGSEQYF. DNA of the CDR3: TGCGCCAGCAGCCCAGGAGCCCTTTTACAGGGTAGCGAGCAGTACTTC.

The CDR3 DNA reads as TGCGCCAGCAGCTTGGGGTCGGCCCCCGCTTCGGAGGACACCTTC. This translates into CASSLGSAPASEDTF. The genes are TRBV5-1 and TRBJ1-2; no clear D. The V end was cut by 0 bases, the J end by 12 bases, with 21 bases between. CDR3 length: 15 amino acids. Looked up from germline, CDR1 is SGHRS and CDR2 is YFSETQ. The full variable domain, in which reference TRBV5-1 and TRBJ1-2 provide the parts outside the CDR3, is KAGVTQTPRYLIKTRGQQVTLSCSPISGHRSVSWYQQTPGQGLQFLFEYFSETQRNKGNFPGRFSGRQFSNSRSEMNVSTLELGDSALYLCASSLGSAPASEDTFGSGTRLTVV.

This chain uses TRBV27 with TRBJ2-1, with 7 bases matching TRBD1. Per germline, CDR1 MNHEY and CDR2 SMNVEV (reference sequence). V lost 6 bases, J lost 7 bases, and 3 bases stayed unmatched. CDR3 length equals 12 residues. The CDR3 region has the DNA TGTGCCAGCAGACGACAGGGTAATGAGCAGTTCTTC. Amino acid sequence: CASRRQGNEQFF.

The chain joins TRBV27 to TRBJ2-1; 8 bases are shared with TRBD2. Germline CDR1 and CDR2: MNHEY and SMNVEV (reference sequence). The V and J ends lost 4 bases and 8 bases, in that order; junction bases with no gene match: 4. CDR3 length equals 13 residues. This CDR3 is CASSSGRGDEQFF. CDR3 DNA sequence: TGTGCCAGCAGTTCCGGGAGGGGGGATGAGCAGTTCTTC.

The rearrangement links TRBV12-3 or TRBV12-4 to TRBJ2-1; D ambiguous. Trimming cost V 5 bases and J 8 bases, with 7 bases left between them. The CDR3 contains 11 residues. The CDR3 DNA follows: TGTGCCAGCAGTCCCAATCATGAGCAGTTCTTC. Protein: CASSPNHEQFF.

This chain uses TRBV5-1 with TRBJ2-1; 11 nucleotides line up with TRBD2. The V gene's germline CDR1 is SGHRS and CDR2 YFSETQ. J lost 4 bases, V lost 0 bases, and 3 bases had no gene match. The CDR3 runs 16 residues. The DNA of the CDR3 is TGCGCCAGCAGCTTGGAAGGGACTAGCGGTTACAATGAGCAGTTCTTC. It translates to CASSLEGTSGYNEQFF.

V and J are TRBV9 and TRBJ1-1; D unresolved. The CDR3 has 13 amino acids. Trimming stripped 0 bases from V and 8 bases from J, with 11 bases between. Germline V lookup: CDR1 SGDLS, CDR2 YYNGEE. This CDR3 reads CASSVGVDVEAFF. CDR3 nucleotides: TGTGCCAGCAGCGTAGGAGTGGACGTCGAAGCTTTCTTT.

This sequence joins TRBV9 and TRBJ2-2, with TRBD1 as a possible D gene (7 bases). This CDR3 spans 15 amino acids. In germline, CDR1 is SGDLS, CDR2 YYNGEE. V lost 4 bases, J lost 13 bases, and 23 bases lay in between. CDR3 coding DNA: TGTGCCAGCAGCAAAGAGAGGGGGCGCGGGGCTTGGCTGTTTTTT. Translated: CASSKERGRGAWLFF.

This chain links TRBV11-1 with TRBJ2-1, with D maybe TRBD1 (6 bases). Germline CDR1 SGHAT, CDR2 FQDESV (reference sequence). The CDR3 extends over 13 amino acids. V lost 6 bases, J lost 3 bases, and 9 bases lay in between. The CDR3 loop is CASRQGFYNEQFF. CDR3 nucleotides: TGTGCCAGCAGACAGGGTTTCTACAATGAGCAGTTCTTC.

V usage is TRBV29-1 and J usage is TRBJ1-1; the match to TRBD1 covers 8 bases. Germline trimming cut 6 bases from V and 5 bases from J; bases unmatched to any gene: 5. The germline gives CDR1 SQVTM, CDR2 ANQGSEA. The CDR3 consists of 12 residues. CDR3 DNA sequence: TGCAGCGTACGGACAGGGAGGACTGAAGCTTTCTTT. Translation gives CSVRTGRTEAFF.

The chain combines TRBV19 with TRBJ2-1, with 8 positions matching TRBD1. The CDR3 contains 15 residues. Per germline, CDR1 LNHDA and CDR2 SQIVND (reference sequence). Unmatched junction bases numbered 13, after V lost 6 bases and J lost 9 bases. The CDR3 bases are TGTGCCAGTAGCCCCCGGCGGACAGGGACTGGTGAGCAGTTCTTC. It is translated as CASSPRRTGTGEQFF.